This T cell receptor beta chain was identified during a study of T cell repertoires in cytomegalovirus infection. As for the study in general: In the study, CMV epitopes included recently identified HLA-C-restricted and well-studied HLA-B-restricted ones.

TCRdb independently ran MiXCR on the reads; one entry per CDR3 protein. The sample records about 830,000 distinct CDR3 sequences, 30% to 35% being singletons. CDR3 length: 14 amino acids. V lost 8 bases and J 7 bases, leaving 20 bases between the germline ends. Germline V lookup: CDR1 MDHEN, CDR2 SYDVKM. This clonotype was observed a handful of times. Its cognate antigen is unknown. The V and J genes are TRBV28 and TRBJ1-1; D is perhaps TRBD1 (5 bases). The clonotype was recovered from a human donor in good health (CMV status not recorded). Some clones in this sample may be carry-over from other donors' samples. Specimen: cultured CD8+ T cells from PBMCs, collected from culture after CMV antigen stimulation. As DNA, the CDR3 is TGTGCCAGCGGTCCGGACAAAGTCGACGGTGAAGCTTTCTTT. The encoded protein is CASGPDKVDGEAFF.